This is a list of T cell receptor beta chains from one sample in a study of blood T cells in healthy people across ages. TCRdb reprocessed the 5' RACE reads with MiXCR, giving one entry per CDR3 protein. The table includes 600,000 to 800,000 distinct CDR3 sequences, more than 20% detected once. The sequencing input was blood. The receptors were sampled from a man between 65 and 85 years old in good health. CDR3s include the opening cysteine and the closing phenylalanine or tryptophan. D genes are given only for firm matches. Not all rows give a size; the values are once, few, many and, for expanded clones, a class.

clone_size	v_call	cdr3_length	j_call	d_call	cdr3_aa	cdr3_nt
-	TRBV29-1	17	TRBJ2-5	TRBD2	CSVEGLAGEGDRETQYF	TGCAGCGTGGAAGGACTAGCGGGAGAAGGGGACCGAGAGACCCAGTACTTC
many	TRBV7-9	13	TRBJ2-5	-	CASSLDGKETQYF	TGTGCCAGCAGCTTAGACGGCAAGGAGACCCAGTACTTC
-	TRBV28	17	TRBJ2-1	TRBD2	CAGSSHLPGLAERGLFF	TGTGCCGGCAGTTCGCATCTCCCGGGACTAGCGGAGAGGGGATTGTTCTTC
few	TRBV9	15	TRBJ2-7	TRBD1	CARYRGQGINYEQYF	TGTGCCAGGTACAGGGGGCAGGGGATAAACTACGAGCAGTACTTC
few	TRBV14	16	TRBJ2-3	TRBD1	CASSPLRDRSTDTQYF	TGTGCCAGCAGCCCACTCCGGGACAGAAGCACAGATACGCAGTATTTT
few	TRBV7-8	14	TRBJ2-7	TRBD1	CASSRLRDSYEQYF	TGTGCCAGCAGCAGACTCCGGGACAGCTACGAGCAGTACTTC
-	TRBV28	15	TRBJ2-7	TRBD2	CASSGAGGLTYEQYF	TGTGCCAGCAGTGGCGCCGGGGGGTTGACCTACGAGCAGTACTTC
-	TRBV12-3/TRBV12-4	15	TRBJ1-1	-	CASSLGDTRKSEAFF	TGTGCCAGCAGTTTAGGGGACACACGCAAGAGTGAAGCTTTCTTT
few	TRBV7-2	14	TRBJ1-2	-	CASSQLGGNYGYTF	TGTGCCAGCAGCCAATTAGGAGGAAACTATGGCTACACCTTC
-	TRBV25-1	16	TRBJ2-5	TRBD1	CASSDPGTGKQETQYF	TGTGCCAGCAGTGACCCAGGGACAGGGAAACAAGAGACCCAGTACTTC
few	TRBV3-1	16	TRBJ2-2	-	CASSQGRSGNTGELFF	TGTGCCAGCAGCCAAGGGAGAAGCGGAAACACCGGGGAGCTGTTTTTT
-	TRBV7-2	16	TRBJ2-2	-	CASNRRGRGTTGELFF	TGTGCCAGCAACCGAAGGGGTAGGGGGACCACCGGGGAGCTGTTTTTT
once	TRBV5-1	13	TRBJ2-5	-	CASSWSIQETQYF	TGCGCCAGCAGCTGGTCTATACAAGAGACCCAGTACTTC
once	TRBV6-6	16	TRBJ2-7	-	CASSPTGSATAYEQYF	TGTGCCAGCAGTCCAACCGGATCCGCAACCGCCTACGAGCAGTACTTC
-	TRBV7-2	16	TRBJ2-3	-	CASSSVPGRLTDTQYF	TGTGCCAGCAGCTCGGTACCGGGACGCCTCACAGATACGCAGTATTTT
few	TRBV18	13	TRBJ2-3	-	CASSRPPGNTQYF	TGTGCCAGCTCACGACCTCCAGGGAACACGCAGTATTTT
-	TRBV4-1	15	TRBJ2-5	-	CASSQEADSRGEQYF	TGCGCCAGCAGCCAAGAAGCGGACAGTAGGGGAGAGCAGTACTTC
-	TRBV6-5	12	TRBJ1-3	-	CASRALGDTIYF	TGTGCCAGCAGAGCCCTCGGGGACACCATATATTTT
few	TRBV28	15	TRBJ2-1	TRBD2	CASSSPGLAGFEQFF	TGTGCCAGCAGTTCCCCGGGACTAGCGGGATTTGAGCAGTTCTTC
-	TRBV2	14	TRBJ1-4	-	CASSPSGTNEKLFF	TGTGCCAGCAGTCCTTCCGGGACTAATGAAAAACTGTTTTTT
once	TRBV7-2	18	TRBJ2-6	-	CASSLSLGTLTGANVLTF	TGTGCCAGCAGCTTATCACTCGGGACCCTAACTGGGGCCAACGTCCTGACTTTC
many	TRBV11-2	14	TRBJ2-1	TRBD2	CASSLGLAGGEQFF	TGTGCCAGCAGCTTAGGGCTAGCGGGAGGTGAGCAGTTCTTC
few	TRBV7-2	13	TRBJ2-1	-	CASSLERPNEQFF	TGTGCCAGCAGCCTCGAGAGGCCAAATGAGCAGTTCTTC
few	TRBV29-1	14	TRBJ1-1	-	CSVERQSGNTEAFF	TGCAGCGTTGAAAGACAGTCGGGGAACACTGAAGCTTTCTTT
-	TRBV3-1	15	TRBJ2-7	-	CASSQEWLALYEQYF	TGTGCCAGCAGCCAAGAGTGGCTAGCGTTGTACGAGCAGTACTTC